Shown below are 9 T cell receptor beta chains from a single sample sequenced in a study of vaccination and CD4 T cells after COVID-19. Time point described: late sampling 161 to 241 days after vaccination in three convalescent patients. The treatment: roughly ten-day PBMC culture with coronavirus spike peptide pools or control peptides (ViraFEST assay). These receptors are not linked to any known antigen. An Oncomine TCR Beta short-read assay was used to sequence the DNA from cultured CD4+ T cells. TCRdb ran MiXCR on the PCR reads and lists one entry per CDR3 protein. The data contain 20,000 to 25,000 distinct CDR3 sequences, over 40% of them singletons. The sample consisted of CD4+ T cells from blood, cultured in vitro, taken about 7 months after SARS-CoV-2 vaccination. Receptor source: a human donor who had recovered from COVID-19.

The rearrangement uses TRBV6-5 and TRBJ2-5; 9 positions match TRBD2. This CDR3 has 17 residues. Germline lookup yields CDR1 MNHEY and CDR2 SVGAGI. V lost 1 base to trimming and J lost 3 bases; unmatched junction nucleotides: 9. The CDR3, as DNA: TGTGCCAGCAGTTACTACCCCGCGGGAGGGCAGAAAGAGACCCAGTACTTC. It is translated as CASSYYPAGGQKETQYF.

The rearrangement links TRBV20-1 to TRBJ2-3; 7 bases line up with TRBD2. Germline-derived CDR1 and CDR2 are DFQATT and SNEGSKA (reference sequence). The CDR3 is 15 amino acids. V gave up 3 bases and J gave up 4 bases; unmatched junction bases: 10. The DNA for the CDR3 is TGCAGTGCTAGCGGCGGCGGGAGTAGCCCAGATACGCAGTATTTT. Translating gives CSASGGGSSPDTQYF.

This clonotype was observed a handful of times. The genes are TRBV27 and TRBJ2-5; no clear D gene. Germline-derived CDR1 and CDR2 are MNHEY and SMNVEV (reference sequence). The CDR3 extends over 13 amino acids. V was pared by 5 bases and J by 5 bases, with 12 bases between. CDR3 DNA: TGTGCCAGCAGTATCGGTGGTGGGGAGACCCAGTACTTC. This translates into CASSIGGGETQYF.

The rearrangement joins TRBV20-1 to TRBJ1-1; a possible D gene is TRBD1 (6 bases). This CDR3 has 14 residues. Germline CDR1 and CDR2: DFQATT and SNEGSKA (reference sequence). The ends were cut back, 0 bases at V and 2 bases at J, with 10 bases in the middle. CDR3 sequence: CSARDGQINTEAFF. The CDR3 coding sequence is TGCAGTGCTAGAGATGGACAGATCAACACTGAAGCTTTCTTT.

The CDR3, as DNA: TGTGCCAGCAGTGTGGCTAGCGAGAACTACGAGCAGTACTTC. Translation: CASSVASENYEQYF. The genes are TRBV2 and TRBJ2-7, with D perhaps matching TRBD2 (6 bases). The CDR3 extends over 14 amino acids. The ends were cut back, 4 bases at V and 3 bases at J, with 13 bases in the middle. CDR1 SNHLY and CDR2 FYNNEI come from the germline V gene.

This clonotype was found a few times. CDR3 region: CASSLVDNEQFF. CDR3 sequence (DNA): TGTGCCAGCAGCTTAGTCGACAATGAGCAGTTCTTC. The chain recombines TRBV7-9 with TRBJ2-1; unclear D gene. Germline assignment: CDR1 SEHNR and CDR2 FQNEAQ (reference sequence). V lost 1 base to trimming and J lost 5 bases, with 3 bases between them. The CDR3 loop spans 12 amino acids.

The J gene is TRBJ2-3, the V gene TRBV20-1; 13 nucleotides agree with TRBD2. Germline V lookup: CDR1 DFQATT, CDR2 SNEGSKA (reference sequence). V trimming: 3 bases; J trimming: 5 bases; junction bases outside the gene matches: 5. This CDR3 is built from 15 residues. The CDR3 DNA follows: TGCAGTGCTAGTGGACTAGCGGGAGATATAGATACGCAGTATTTT. Protein: CSASGLAGDIDTQYF.

This clonotype occurred once. The V gene is TRBV2, the J gene TRBJ2-5; D is unresolved. CDR1 and CDR2 from the germline V gene are SNHLY and FYNNEI. The V and J ends lost 9 bases and 2 bases respectively, with 13 bases between them. The CDR3 is 13 residues long. CDR3 loop: CASRWSMQETQYF. DNA for the CDR3: TGTGCCAGTCGATGGAGTATGCAAGAGACCCAGTACTTC. The full variable domain, its missing parts supplied by reference TRBV2 and TRBJ2-5, is EPEVTQTPSHQVTQMGQEVILRCVPISNHLYFYWYRQILGQKVEFLVSFYNNEISEKSEIFDDQFSVERPDGSNFTLKIRSTKLEDSAMYFCASRWSMQETQYFGPGTRLLVL.

Only one count was recorded for this clonotype. The CDR3 coding sequence is TGTGCCAGCAGTCAATATAGCAATCAGCCCCAGCATTTT. This gives the protein CASSQYSNQPQHF. This sequence joins TRBV6-1 and TRBJ1-5, with unresolved D. Germline-derived CDR1 and CDR2 are MNHNS and SASEGT. Trimming stripped 5 bases from V and 0 bases from J, with 5 bases between. The CDR3 has 13 residues.